The 27 T cell receptor beta chains below all came from one sample that was sequenced in a study of cytomegalovirus exposure and HLA in healthy donors. PCR primers comprised 60 Vbeta and 13 Jbeta primers. Some clones are missing from TCRdb's copy, which holds only in-frame ones; the method was immunoSEQ multiplex PCR. The sample includes about 150,000 clones, 60% to 80% of them seen just once. Sequenced: PBMCs. These receptors were taken from a man aged 50 to 60 in good health and CMV-seropositive.

The chain joins TRBV5-4 to TRBJ2-7; 7 nucleotides agree with TRBD1. The CDR3 loop spans 14 amino acids. From germline, CDR1 is SGHNT and CDR2 YYREEE (reference sequence). J lost 4 bases, V lost 4 bases, and 8 bases had no gene match. CDR3 protein: CASSRDSRRYEQYF. The CDR3 DNA sequence: TGTGCCAGCAGCAGGGACAGTCGGAGGTACGAGCAGTACTTC.

J is TRBJ2-1 and V is TRBV5-1; 12 bases are shared with TRBD2. Germline V CDR1 and CDR2: SGHRS, YFSETQ. The CDR3 loop spans 19 amino acids. Unmatched junction bases numbered 12, after V lost 3 bases and J lost 2 bases. CDR3 amino acids: CASSWVGTSGSFTYNEQFF. CDR3 coding DNA: TGCGCCAGCAGCTGGGTTGGGACTAGCGGGTCATTTACCTACAATGAGCAGTTCTTC.

This clone was recorded a few times. This probably arose from a read error, given a far larger clone one base away. Other nucleotide sequences in the sample specify the same CDR3. The rearrangement links TRBV5-6 to TRBJ2-1; 10 bases fit TRBD1. CDR3 size: 18 residues. Trimming cost V 5 bases and J 8 bases; bases outside gene matches: 19. CDR1 SGHDT and CDR2 YYEEEE come from the germline V gene. CDR3 bases: TGTGCCAGCAGTTTCTCCGGGACAGGGGTTTTTTCAGGCGATGAGCAGTTCTTC. Translated, it gives CASSFSGTGVFSGDEQFF.

This clone has only one observation. This chain uses TRBV9 with TRBJ1-2; a possible D gene is TRBD1 (6 bases). V was trimmed by 3 bases and J by 3 bases, leaving 12 bases between them. The V gene's germline CDR1 is SGDLS and CDR2 YYNGEE. The length of the CDR3 is 14 residues. The CDR3 nucleotides read TGTGCCAGCAGCGCACAGGGAGGGGACTATGGCTACACCTTC. It translates to CASSAQGGDYGYTF.

This chain joins TRBV7-2 and TRBJ1-2, with TRBD1 identical over 12 bases. The CDR3 has 14 amino acids. The germline CDR1 and CDR2 sequences are SGHTA and FQGNSA. V shed 5 bases, J shed 8 bases, and the junction held 6 bases outside the gene matches. CDR3 nucleotides: TGTGCCAGCAGCAGGGGACAGGGGGCTGGGGGCTACACCTTC. Protein product: CASSRGQGAGGYTF.

The V call is TRBV27, the J call TRBJ1-5; D is possibly TRBD1 (6 bases). V was trimmed by 5 bases and J by 9 bases, leaving 14 bases between them. This CDR3 has 13 amino acids. CDR1 is MNHEY and CDR2 is SMNVEV in the germline V gene (reference sequence). The CDR3 DNA follows: TGTGCCAGCAGTGGACAGCCTTCAGGGCCCCAGCATTTT. Its translation: CASSGQPSGPQHF.

This clone was observed a single time. The CDR3, as DNA: TGCGCCAGCACCTGGGGGGAAACCTGGGGTCGGGAGACCCAGTACTTC. Translation: CASTWGETWGRETQYF. This chain joins TRBV5-1 and TRBJ2-5, with TRBD2 as a possible D gene (6 bases). Trimming removed 6 bases at V and 5 bases at J, with 23 bases between. CDR3 length: 16 amino acids. Germline CDR1 SGHRS, CDR2 YFSETQ.

The sample holds many counts of this clone. This rearrangement joins TRBV4-1 to TRBJ2-7, with 7 bases matching TRBD1. J was trimmed by 1 base and V by 5 bases; bases with no gene match: 2. The CDR3 runs to 13 residues. Germline V gene sequence: CDR1 MGHRA, CDR2 YSYEKL. CDR3 nucleotide sequence: TGCGCCAGCAGCTGGACAGGTTCCTACGAGCAGTACTTC. Translated: CASSWTGSYEQYF.

Concerning this clone itself: This same CDR3 is encoded by further DNA sequences in the sample. The rearrangement uses TRBV7-2 and TRBJ2-1; D remains unclear. The V end lost 0 bases, the J end lost 2 bases, and 8 bases lay between the germline ends. CDR1 is SGHTA and CDR2 is FQGNSA in the germline V gene. The CDR3 is 15 amino acids. For the CDR3, the DNA is TGTGCCAGCAGCTTAGCGCAGGCTGCCTACAATGAGCAGTTCTTC. Protein product: CASSLAQAAYNEQFF.

The chain carries TRBV5-1 and TRBJ2-1, with TRBD2 matching over 13 bases. With V trimmed by 3 bases and J by 9 bases, 3 bases remained unmatched. Per germline, CDR1 SGHRS and CDR2 YFSETQ. There are 14 residues in the CDR3. CDR3 bases: TGCGCCAGCAGCTGGACTAGCGGGAGCAGTGAGCAGTTCTTC. Its translation is CASSWTSGSSEQFF.

This clone was seen only a few times. One junction end disagrees with the germline gene, perhaps due to a read error. This sequence joins TRBV7-9 and TRBJ1-5, with D tentatively TRBD1 (5 bases). This CDR3 is built from 16 residues. Looked up from germline, CDR1 is SEHNR and CDR2 is FQNEAQ (reference sequence). As DNA, the CDR3 is TGTTCCAGCAGCTTTGGGGCAGGGCTGGCCAATCAGCCCCAGCATTTT. Its protein product is CSSSFGAGLANQPQHF.

The chain has TRBV7-2 and TRBJ2-7; perhaps TRBD2 as D (5 bases). Germline CDR1 SGHTA, CDR2 FQGNSA. V was pared by 3 bases and J by 5 bases, with 5 bases between. The CDR3 has 11 residues. The DNA of the CDR3 is TGTGCCAGCAGCTTCGGGGACGAGCAGTACTTC. Translation: CASSFGDEQYF. The whole variable domain, filled in from reference TRBV7-2 and TRBJ2-7, reads GAGVSQSPSNKVTEKGKDVELRCDPISGHTALYWYRQSLGQGLEFLIYFQGNSAPDKSGLPSDRFSAERTGGSVSTLTIQRTQQEDSAVYLCASSFGDEQYFGPGTRLTVT.

Written as DNA, the CDR3 is TGTGCTAGTGGTTTGGTACGAGGGGGGGCTGCCAAAAACATTCAGTACTTC. Protein: CASGLVRGGAAKNIQYF. J is TRBJ2-4 and V is TRBV12-5; possible D gene TRBD2, 7 bases. CDR1 is LGHNT, CDR2 FRNRAP, per germline. Trimming left V 0 bases short and J 1 base short, with 13 bases between. The CDR3 length is 17 residues. The variable domain in full, completed from reference TRBV12-5 and TRBJ2-4, reads DARVTQTPRHKVTEMGQEVTMRCQPILGHNTVFWYRQTMMQGLELLAYFRNRAPLDDSGMPKDRFSAEMPDATLATLKIQPSEPRDSAVYFCASGLVRGGAAKNIQYFGAGTRLSVL.

Written as DNA, the CDR3 is TGTGCCAGCAGCTCCCCCGCCCGGGTTGGGGGCAATGGCTACACCTTC. Its protein is CASSSPARVGGNGYTF. This rearrangement joins TRBV7-9 to TRBJ1-2; the D gene is possibly TRBD1 (6 bases). CDR3 length: 16 amino acids. V was shortened by 4 bases and J by 6 bases, with 21 bases between the two germline ends. Germline V gene sequence: CDR1 SEHNR, CDR2 FQNEAQ (reference sequence).

The chain combines TRBV25-1 with TRBJ1-1, with D maybe TRBD1 (6 bases). Germline V gene data show CDR1 as MGHDK and CDR2 as SYGVNS. V was trimmed by 1 base and J by 4 bases, leaving 19 bases between them. The CDR3 is 17 amino acids. CDR3 protein: CASSESPDSRGGTEAFF. The CDR3 DNA reads as TGTGCCAGCAGTGAATCCCCCGACAGCAGGGGTGGCACTGAAGCTTTCTTT.

The chain has TRBV9 and TRBJ2-1; 12 bases fit TRBD2. Germline V lookup: CDR1 SGDLS, CDR2 YYNGEE. The junction had 18 bases not matched to a gene; V was cut back by 4 bases and J by 4 bases. This CDR3 region has 20 residues. CDR3 DNA sequence: TGTGCCAGCAGCCCACGGGAGGGACTAGCGGGCGGTAGGGTATACAATGAGCAGTTCTTC. Amino acid sequence: CASSPREGLAGGRVYNEQFF.

The V and J genes are TRBV5-1 and TRBJ1-1; D is perhaps TRBD1 (6 bases). Per the germline V gene, CDR1 is SGHRS and CDR2 is YFSETQ. This CDR3 is 12 amino acids long. V gave up 3 bases and J gave up 6 bases, with 9 bases separating them. CDR3 in amino acids: CASSWGGAEAFF. The CDR3 bases are TGCGCCAGCAGCTGGGGGGGCGCTGAAGCTTTCTTT. The full variable domain, completed using reference TRBV5-1 and TRBJ1-1, is KAGVTQTPRYLIKTRGQQVTLSCSPISGHRSVSWYQQTPGQGLQFLFEYFSETQRNKGNFPGRFSGRQFSNSRSEMNVSTLELGDSALYLCASSWGGAEAFFGQGTRLTVV.

CDR3 coding DNA: TGCAGCGTTGTGGGGACAGGGTTCTACAATGAGCAGTTCTTC. Protein: CSVVGTGFYNEQFF. The V gene is TRBV29-1, the J gene TRBJ2-1, with TRBD1 matching 9 bases. The CDR3 has 14 residues. Germline V gene data show CDR1 as SQVTM and CDR2 as ANQGSEA. V gave up 4 bases and J gave up 3 bases; unmatched junction bases: 4.

The chain has TRBV7-3 and TRBJ2-1; 10 nucleotides line up with TRBD2. There are 16 residues in the CDR3. CDR1 SGHTA and CDR2 FQGTGA come from the germline V gene. V lost 2 bases and J lost 8; bases outside the gene matches: 9. The CDR3 sequence is CASSLRPSGRTYEQFF. CDR3 coding DNA: TGTGCCAGCAGCTTACGTCCTAGCGGGAGAACCTATGAGCAGTTCTTC.

This clone was picked up a small number of times. The chain uses TRBV7-8 and TRBJ2-2; 8 positions agree with TRBD1. This CDR3 comprises 16 residues. J lost 4 bases, V lost 5 bases, and 9 bases had no gene match. Germline V gene lookup returns CDR1 SGHVS and CDR2 FQNEAQ. The CDR3, as DNA: TGTGCCAGCAGCACGCAGGGGGCGGCGGGCACCGGGGAGCTGTTTTTT. Translated: CASSTQGAAGTGELFF.

This chain connects TRBV5-1 to TRBJ2-7; TRBD1 matches 7 bases. Trimming removed 4 bases from V and 3 bases from J; junction bases left unmatched: 1. From germline, CDR1 is SGHRS and CDR2 YFSETQ. CDR3 length: 12 residues. CDR3 sequence: CASSRQGYEQYF. The CDR3 DNA reads as TGCGCCAGCAGCCGACAGGGCTACGAGCAGTACTTC.

This clone appeared a single time. The chain employs TRBV18 and TRBJ2-6; no reliable D call. CDR1 KGHSH and CDR2 LQKENI come from the germline V gene. This CDR3 spans 15 amino acids. The V end was cut by 3 bases, the J end by 2 bases, with 8 bases between. Here the CDR3 DNA reads TGTGCCAGCTCACCTGCGAGGACTGGGGCCAACGTCCTGACTTTC. Residues: CASSPARTGANVLTF.

The gene calls are TRBV6-5 and TRBJ1-1; D not certain. The CDR3 has 14 amino acids. Deletions cut 2 bases from V and 1 base from J, with 8 bases between. Germline CDR1 MNHEY, CDR2 SVGAGI. CDR3 region: CASSYREGNTEAFF. The CDR3 DNA reads as TGTGCCAGCAGTTACCGGGAGGGGAACACTGAAGCTTTCTTT.

The V gene is TRBV15, the J gene TRBJ2-4; no reliable D call. CDR1 is LNHNV and CDR2 is YYDKDF in the germline V gene (reference sequence). The CDR3 runs to 15 residues. V dropped 1 base and J dropped 0 bases, with 7 bases sitting between them. The CDR3: CATSRVPQAKNIQYF. The CDR3 nucleotides read TGTGCCACCAGCAGAGTCCCACAAGCCAAAAACATTCAGTACTTC. Using reference TRBV15 and TRBJ2-4 for the parts outside the CDR3, the full variable domain is DAMVIQNPRYQVTQFGKPVTLSCSQTLNHNVMYWYQQKSSQAPKLLFHYYDKDFNNEADTPDNFQSRRPNTSFCFLDIRSPGLGDTAMYLCATSRVPQAKNIQYFGAGTRLSVL.

The V and J genes are TRBV7-9 and TRBJ2-3; D perhaps matches TRBD2 (6 bases). Germline CDR1 and CDR2: SEHNR and FQNEAQ (reference sequence). Trimming took 1 base from V and 5 from J, leaving 16 bases between them. The CDR3 covers 16 residues. The CDR3 region is CASSLGRGGLQDTQYF. The CDR3 DNA follows: TGTGCCAGCAGCTTAGGACGTGGGGGACTGCAAGATACGCAGTATTTT.

V and J are TRBV28 and TRBJ1-1; 8 bases align to TRBD1. The germline gives CDR1 MDHEN, CDR2 SYDVKM. The CDR3 sequence is 11 residues long. Trimming cost V 6 bases and J 8 bases; bases outside gene matches: 2. This CDR3 is CASRRDREAFF. The DNA of the CDR3 is TGTGCCAGCAGAAGGGACAGGGAAGCTTTCTTT.

This clone was found a few times. V gene TRBV2 combines with J gene TRBJ1-1; tentatively, D is TRBD1 (5 bases). The germline gives CDR1 SNHLY, CDR2 FYNNEI. Trimming took off 4 bases at V and 3 bases at J, with 9 bases between the two ends. The CDR3 contains 13 residues. DNA of the CDR3: TGTGCCAGCAGTGTCGACAGCTACACTGAAGCTTTCTTT. Its protein is CASSVDSYTEAFF.